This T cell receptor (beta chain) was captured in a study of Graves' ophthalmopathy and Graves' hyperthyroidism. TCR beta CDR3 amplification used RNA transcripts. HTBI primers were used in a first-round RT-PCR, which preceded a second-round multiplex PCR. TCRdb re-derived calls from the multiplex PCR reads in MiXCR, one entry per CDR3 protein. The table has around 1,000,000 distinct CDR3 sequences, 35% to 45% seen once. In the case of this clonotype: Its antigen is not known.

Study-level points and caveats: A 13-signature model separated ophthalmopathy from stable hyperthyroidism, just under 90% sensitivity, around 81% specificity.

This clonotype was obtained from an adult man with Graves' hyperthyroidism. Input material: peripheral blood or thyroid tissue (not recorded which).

The CDR3 nucleotides read TGTGCCTGGACTCGACAGGGAACATCTGGGGAGACCCAGTACTTC. Its protein product is CAWTRQGTSGETQYF. The V gene is TRBV30, the J gene TRBJ2-5; 7 bases line up with TRBD1. The CDR3 contains 15 residues. Looked up from germline, CDR1 is GTSNPN and CDR2 is SVGIG (reference sequence). V was clipped by 4 bases and J by 5 bases; unmatched bases: 13. The variable domain in full, completed from reference TRBV30 and TRBJ2-5, reads SQTIHQWPATLVQPVGSPLSLECTVEGTSNPNLYWYRQAAGRGLQLLFYSVGIGQISSEVPQNLSASRPQDRQFILSSKKLLLSDSGFYLCAWTRQGTSGETQYFGPGTRLLVL.